This T cell receptor (beta chain) was obtained from a study of CD8+ T cells in alopecia areata. Treatment: oral pan-JAK inhibitor, 5-10 mg twice daily. Only a few counts were recorded for this clone. Extracted RNA was reverse transcribed, and the resulting cDNA served as sequencing template. Sequencing used immunoSEQ multiplex PCR; TCRdb keeps in-frame clones, though not all of them. The sample includes 150,000 to 200,000 clones, roughly 60% of them seen just once. The CDR3 is made up of 17 amino acids. Germline V lookup: CDR1 SGHRS, CDR2 YFSETQ. Germline trimming cut 2 bases from V and 0 bases from J; bases unmatched to any gene: 8.

The TCR sequence derives from a human donor with alopecia areata. The chain joins TRBV5-1 to TRBJ2-1; TRBD1 matches 7 bases. This sample comprised CD4+ T cells sorted from blood, obtained at week 24, from a patient treated with tofacitinib. The CDR3 nucleotides read TGCGCCAGCAGCTTAGAGGGACAGCGTCTCTCCTACAATGAGCAGTTCTTC. This codes for CASSLEGQRLSYNEQFF.